This TCR beta chain is from a study of shared clonotypes between healthy human individuals. Study results and caveats: The generation probabilities recorded for non-shared clonotypes fell below those of clonotypes shared by all four donors. Clonotypes that were shared across a few donors made up 4% to 6% of naive CD4 clonotypes. Clonotype sharing among donors was thought likely to change with sequencing depth.

Germline V gene data show CDR1 as MGHRA and CDR2 as YSYEKL. This CDR3 is 15 amino acids long. V was clipped by 1 base and J by 0 bases, with 6 bases between them. In regard to this clone: No antigen is known for it.

Naive CD8 cells lacked CD45RO, underwent positive selection for CCR7 and left out terminally differentiated effector memory CD45RA+ cells. Donors were Caucasian adults residing in Nashville, Tennessee, USA. Sequencing was performed with immunoSEQ multiplex PCR; in TCRdb, only in-frame clones are kept and a portion is missing. There are about 650,000 clones in the sample; 95% to 96% occur only once, and around 0.097% lies in the top ten. The rearrangement joins TRBV4-1 to TRBJ1-4; no reliable D call. Sequencing was carried out using naive CD8+ T cells sorted from blood. This TCR was recovered from a woman in her 30s in good health. In DNA, the CDR3 is TGCGCCAGCAGCCAAGTGCACCCAACTAATGAAAAACTGTTTTTT. Translating it yields CASSQVHPTNEKLFF.